The 7 T cell receptor beta chains in this list originate from one sample, sequenced in a study of shared clonotypes between healthy human individuals. Profiled with immunoSEQ multiplex PCR; TCRdb holds only in-frame clones, not every one. The sample records around 700,000 clones, less than 85% being singletons. Sequenced sample: memory CD4+ T cells sorted from blood. The sample's subset: CD45RA-negative fraction. The receptor source for this set is a woman aged 25 to 45 in good health.

This clone was observed a single time. The chain joins TRBV10-3 to TRBJ1-1; 8 bases map to TRBD1. With 10 bases clipped from V and 4 bases from J, the junction kept 11 bases outside the gene matches. The CDR3 has 14 amino acids. Germline V gene data show CDR1 as ENHRY and CDR2 as SYGVKD. CDR3 in DNA: TGTGCCACCATGGGACAGGAGGCTGGCACTGAAGCTTTCTTT. As protein: CATMGQEAGTEAFF.

Ten or more counts support this clone. The chain joins TRBV9 to TRBJ2-5; no firm D call. Trimming removed 7 bases at V and 4 bases at J, with 11 bases between. Germline V gene sequence: CDR1 SGDLS, CDR2 YYNGEE. The CDR3 length is 12 residues. Here the CDR3 reads CASADVGETQYF. The CDR3 DNA follows: TGTGCCAGCGCGGACGTTGGAGAGACCCAGTACTTC.

This clone has only a few counts. The V call is TRBV18, the J call TRBJ1-5, with D unresolved. Germline V gives CDR1 KGHSH, CDR2 LQKENI. The CDR3 contains 14 residues. V was trimmed by 0 bases and J by 7 bases, leaving 10 bases between them. CDR3 sequence: CASSPPSGGQPQHF. CDR3 nucleotides: TGTGCCAGCTCACCACCGAGCGGAGGGCAGCCCCAGCATTTT.

The V gene is TRBV29-1, the J gene TRBJ2-1, with 7 positions matching TRBD1. This CDR3 is built from 12 residues. Germline trimming cut 7 bases from V and 6 bases from J; bases unmatched to any gene: 6. CDR1 is SQVTM and CDR2 is ANQGSEA in the germline V gene. The DNA for the CDR3 is TGCAGCGACGAACGACAGGGCAATGAGCAGTTCTTC. This gives the protein CSDERQGNEQFF.

This clone was recorded a few times. This chain links TRBV7-9 with TRBJ2-3; 7 nucleotides align to TRBD2. The CDR3 spans 16 residues. The trim removed 5 bases at V and 0 bases at J, leaving 8 bases unmatched. Looked up from germline, CDR1 is SEHNR and CDR2 is FQNEAQ (reference sequence). CDR3 amino acids: CASSPREVGSTDTQYF. The CDR3 DNA follows: TGTGCCAGCAGCCCCCGGGAGGTGGGGAGCACAGATACGCAGTATTTT.

There are a few counts of this clone. Distinct nucleotide sequences in the sample also encode this CDR3. The chain joins TRBV28 to TRBJ2-7; unclear D gene. Germline CDR1 is MDHEN and CDR2 is SYDVKM. This CDR3 contains 12 residues. V was cut by 2 bases and J by 0 bases, with 2 bases left in between. The CDR3 bases are TGTGCCAGCAGTTTAAACTCCTACGAGCAGTACTTC. Translating it yields CASSLNSYEQYF.

DNA for the CDR3: TGTGCCAGCAGGTCCCGTATCGGGGCTTCAACTTTCACAGATACGCAGTATTTT. It encodes CASRSRIGASTFTDTQYF. V is TRBV21-1 and J is TRBJ2-3. TRBV21-1 is labeled a pseudogene. The CDR3 covers 18 residues.